This entry describes one T cell receptor (beta chain). The target antigen is unknown. The data were obtained in a study of cytomegalovirus exposure and HLA in healthy donors. Findings and caveats of the study: Equally common other TCR beta chains were less clonally expanded than HLA-associated ones, a later analysis found.

The PCR was carried out with 60 Vbeta primers and 13 Jbeta primers. Data came from immunoSEQ multiplex PCR; TCRdb stores just in-frame clones and leaves some out. The table has 160,000 or so clones, about 78% seen once; the top ten hold under 1.5%. The germline V gene has CDR1 LNHDA and CDR2 SQIVND (reference sequence). The CDR3 runs 13 residues. V shed 6 bases and J shed 1 base, with 9 bases lying between them. The sequenced sample was PBMCs. This rearrangement joins TRBV19 to TRBJ1-1; D remains ambiguous. The receptor comes from a male donor in good health and CMV-seronegative. CDR3 in DNA: TGTGCCAGTAGCCTCTCCGGGAACACTGAAGCTTTCTTT. Encoded protein: CASSLSGNTEAFF.